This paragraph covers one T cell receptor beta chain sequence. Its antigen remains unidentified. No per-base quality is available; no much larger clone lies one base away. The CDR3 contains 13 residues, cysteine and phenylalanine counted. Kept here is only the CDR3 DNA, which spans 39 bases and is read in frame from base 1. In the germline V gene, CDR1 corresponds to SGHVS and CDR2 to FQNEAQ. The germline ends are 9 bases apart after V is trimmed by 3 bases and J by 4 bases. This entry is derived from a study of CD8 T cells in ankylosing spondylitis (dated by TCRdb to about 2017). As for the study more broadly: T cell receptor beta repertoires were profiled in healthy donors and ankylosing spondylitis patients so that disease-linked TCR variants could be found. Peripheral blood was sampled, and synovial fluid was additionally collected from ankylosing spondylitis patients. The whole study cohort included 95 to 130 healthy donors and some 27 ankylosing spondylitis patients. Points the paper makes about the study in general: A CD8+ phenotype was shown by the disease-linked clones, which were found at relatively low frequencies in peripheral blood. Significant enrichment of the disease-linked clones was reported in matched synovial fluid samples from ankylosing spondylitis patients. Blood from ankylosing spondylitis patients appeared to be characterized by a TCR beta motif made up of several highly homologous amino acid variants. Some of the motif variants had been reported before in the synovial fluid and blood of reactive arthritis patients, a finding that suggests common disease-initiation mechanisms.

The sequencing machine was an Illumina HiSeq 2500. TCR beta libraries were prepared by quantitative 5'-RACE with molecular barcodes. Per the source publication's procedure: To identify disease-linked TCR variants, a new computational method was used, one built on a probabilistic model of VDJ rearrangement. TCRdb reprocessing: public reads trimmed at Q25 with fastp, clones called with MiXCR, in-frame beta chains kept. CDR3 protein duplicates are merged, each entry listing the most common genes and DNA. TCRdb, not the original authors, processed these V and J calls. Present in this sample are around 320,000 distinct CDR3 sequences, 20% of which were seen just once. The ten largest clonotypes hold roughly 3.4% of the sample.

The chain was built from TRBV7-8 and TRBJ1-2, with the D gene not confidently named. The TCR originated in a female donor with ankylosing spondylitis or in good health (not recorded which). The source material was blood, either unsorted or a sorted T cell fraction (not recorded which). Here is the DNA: TGTGCCAGCAGCTTCGGGCCGATCTATGGCTACACCTTC. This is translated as CASSFGPIYGYTF.